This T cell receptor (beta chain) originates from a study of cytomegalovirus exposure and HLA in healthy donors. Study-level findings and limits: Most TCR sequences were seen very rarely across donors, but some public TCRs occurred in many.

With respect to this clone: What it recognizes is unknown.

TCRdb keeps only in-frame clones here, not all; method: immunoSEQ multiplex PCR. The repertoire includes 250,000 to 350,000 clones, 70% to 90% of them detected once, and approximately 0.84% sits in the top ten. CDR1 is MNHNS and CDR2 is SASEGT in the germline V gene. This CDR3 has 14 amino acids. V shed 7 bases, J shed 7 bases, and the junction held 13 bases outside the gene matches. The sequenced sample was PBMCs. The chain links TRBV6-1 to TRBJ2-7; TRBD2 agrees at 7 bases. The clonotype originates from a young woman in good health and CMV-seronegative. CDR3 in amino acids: CASILGDYKREQYF. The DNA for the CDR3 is TGTGCCAGCATTTTAGGGGACTATAAACGGGAGCAGTACTTC.